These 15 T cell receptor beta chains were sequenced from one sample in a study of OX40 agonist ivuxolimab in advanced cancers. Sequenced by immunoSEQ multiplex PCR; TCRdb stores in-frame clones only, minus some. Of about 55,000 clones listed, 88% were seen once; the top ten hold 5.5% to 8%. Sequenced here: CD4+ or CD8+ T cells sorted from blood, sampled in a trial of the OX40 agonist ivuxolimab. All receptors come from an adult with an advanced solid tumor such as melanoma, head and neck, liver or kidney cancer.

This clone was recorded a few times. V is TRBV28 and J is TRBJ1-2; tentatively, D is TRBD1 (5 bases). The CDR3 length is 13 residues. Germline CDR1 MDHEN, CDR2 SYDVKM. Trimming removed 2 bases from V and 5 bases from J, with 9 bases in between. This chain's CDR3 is CASSLLGGYGYTF. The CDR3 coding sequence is TGTGCCAGCAGTTTACTGGGGGGTTATGGCTACACCTTC.

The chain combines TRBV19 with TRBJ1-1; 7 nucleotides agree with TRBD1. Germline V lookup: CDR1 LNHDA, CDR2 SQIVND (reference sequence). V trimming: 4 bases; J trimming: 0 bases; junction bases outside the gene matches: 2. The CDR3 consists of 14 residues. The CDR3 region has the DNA TGTGCCAGTAGTACGACAGGGTTGAACACTGAAGCTTTCTTT. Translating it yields CASSTTGLNTEAFF.

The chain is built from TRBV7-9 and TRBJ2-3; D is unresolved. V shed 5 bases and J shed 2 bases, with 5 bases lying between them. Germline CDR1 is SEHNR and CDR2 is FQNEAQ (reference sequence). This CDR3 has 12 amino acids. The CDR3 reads CASSPITDTQYF. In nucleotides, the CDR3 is TGTGCCAGCAGCCCCATCACAGATACGCAGTATTTT.

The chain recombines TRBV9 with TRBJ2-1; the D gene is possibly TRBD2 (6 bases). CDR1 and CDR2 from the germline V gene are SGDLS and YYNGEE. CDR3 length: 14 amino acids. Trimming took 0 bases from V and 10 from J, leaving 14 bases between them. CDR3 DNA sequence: TGTGCCAGCAGCGTAGGCGGGACTGCCAGGGAGCAGTTCTTC. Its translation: CASSVGGTAREQFF.

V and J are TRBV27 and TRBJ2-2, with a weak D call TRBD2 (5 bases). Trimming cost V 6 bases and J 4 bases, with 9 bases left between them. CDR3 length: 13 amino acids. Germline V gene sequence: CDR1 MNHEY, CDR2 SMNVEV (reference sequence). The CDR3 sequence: CASRMRVTGELFF. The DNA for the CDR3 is TGTGCCAGCAGGATGAGGGTCACCGGGGAGCTGTTTTTT.

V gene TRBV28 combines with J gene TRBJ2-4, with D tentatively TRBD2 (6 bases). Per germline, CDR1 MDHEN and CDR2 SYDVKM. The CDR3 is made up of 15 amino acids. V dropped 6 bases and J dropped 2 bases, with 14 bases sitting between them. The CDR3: CASRASRGTKNIQYF. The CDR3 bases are TGTGCCAGCAGGGCATCCCGGGGGACCAAAAACATTCAGTACTTC. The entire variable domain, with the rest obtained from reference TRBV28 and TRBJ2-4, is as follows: DVKVTQSSRYLVKRTGEKVFLECVQDMDHENMFWYRQDPGLGLRLIYFSYDVKMKEKGDIPEGYSVSREKKERFSLILESASTNQTSMYLCASRASRGTKNIQYFGAGTRLSVL.

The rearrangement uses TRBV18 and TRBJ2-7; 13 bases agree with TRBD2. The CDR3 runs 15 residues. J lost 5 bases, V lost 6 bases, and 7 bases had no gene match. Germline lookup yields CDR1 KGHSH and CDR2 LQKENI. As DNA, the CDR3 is TGTGCCAGCTCGCCAGGACTAGCGGGAGCCGACGAGCAGTACTTC. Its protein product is CASSPGLAGADEQYF.

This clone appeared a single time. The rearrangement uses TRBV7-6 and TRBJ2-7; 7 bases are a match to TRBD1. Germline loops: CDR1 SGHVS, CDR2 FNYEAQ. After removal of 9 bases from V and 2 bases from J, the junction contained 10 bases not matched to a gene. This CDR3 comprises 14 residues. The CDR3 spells CASQLLTGAYEQYF. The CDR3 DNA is TGTGCCAGTCAGCTTTTAACAGGGGCCTACGAGCAGTACTTC.

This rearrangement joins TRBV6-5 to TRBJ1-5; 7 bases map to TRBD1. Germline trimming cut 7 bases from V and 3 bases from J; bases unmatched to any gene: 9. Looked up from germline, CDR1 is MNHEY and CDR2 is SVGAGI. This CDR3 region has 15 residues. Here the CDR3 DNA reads TGTGCCAGCAAGGTCAACAGGGGTCACAATCAGCCCCAGCATTTT. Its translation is CASKVNRGHNQPQHF.

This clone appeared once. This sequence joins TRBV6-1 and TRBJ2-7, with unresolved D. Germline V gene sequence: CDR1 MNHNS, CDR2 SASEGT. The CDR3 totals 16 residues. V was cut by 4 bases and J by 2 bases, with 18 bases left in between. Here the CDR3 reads CASSASDSPQTYEQYF. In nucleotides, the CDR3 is TGTGCCAGCAGTGCCTCCGACTCGCCACAGACCTACGAGCAGTACTTC.

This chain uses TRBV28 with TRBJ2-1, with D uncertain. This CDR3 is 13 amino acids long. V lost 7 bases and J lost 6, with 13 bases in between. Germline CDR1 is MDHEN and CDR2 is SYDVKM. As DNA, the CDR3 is TGTGCCAGCACCCTTGGGGTAGGCAATGAGCAGTTCTTC. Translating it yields CASTLGVGNEQFF.

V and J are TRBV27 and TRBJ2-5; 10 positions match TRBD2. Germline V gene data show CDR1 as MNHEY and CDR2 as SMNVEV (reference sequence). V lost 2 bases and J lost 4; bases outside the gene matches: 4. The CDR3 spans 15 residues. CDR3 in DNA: TGTGCCAGCAGTTTACGCCTAGCGGGAGCAGAGACCCAGTACTTC. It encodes CASSLRLAGAETQYF.

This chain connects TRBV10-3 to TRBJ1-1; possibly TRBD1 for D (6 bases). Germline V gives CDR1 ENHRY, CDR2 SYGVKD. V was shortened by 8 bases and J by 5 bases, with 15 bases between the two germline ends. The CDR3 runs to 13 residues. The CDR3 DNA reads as TGTGCCATCGGACAGATGGGGGGGACTGAAGCTTTCTTT. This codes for CAIGQMGGTEAFF.

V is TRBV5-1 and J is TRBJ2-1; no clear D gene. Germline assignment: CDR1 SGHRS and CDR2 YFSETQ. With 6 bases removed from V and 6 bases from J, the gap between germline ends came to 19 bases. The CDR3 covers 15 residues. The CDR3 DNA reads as TGCGCCAGCACACCAACCGGGCAGACCAGCAATGAGCAGTTCTTC. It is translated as CASTPTGQTSNEQFF.

The CDR3 DNA is TGCGCCAGCAGCTGGGGACTAGCGGGAGTTCCAGATACGCAGTATTTT. This encodes CASSWGLAGVPDTQYF. The J gene is TRBJ2-3, the V gene TRBV5-1; TRBD2 agrees at 14 bases. Germline CDR1 is SGHRS and CDR2 is YFSETQ. After removal of 3 bases from V and 4 bases from J, the junction contained 4 bases not matched to a gene. The CDR3 covers 16 residues.